This T cell receptor (beta chain) was recovered during a study of identical twins. Study-level results: The more abundant beta clonotypes in cord blood had fewer insertions, and memory repertoires did not show this. An excess of low generation probability was shown by twin-shared out-of-frame alpha sequences.

Trimming pared 4 bases from V and 2 bases from J, leaving 14 bases between. This CDR3 is built from 15 residues. Germline CDR1 is SGHNT and CDR2 is YYREEE (reference sequence). With respect to this clonotype: No antigen is known for it.

Through template switching, a universal primer site was introduced, and the cDNA contained unique molecular identifiers. TCRdb passed the 5' RACE reads through MiXCR, listing each CDR3 protein once. The sample includes about 500,000 distinct CDR3 sequences, around 15% of them seen just once. Another study also made use of these data, one on yellow fever vaccine responses in identical twins.

The sequence derives from a woman between 18 and 29 years old in good health. The V and J genes are TRBV5-4 and TRBJ2-3; TRBD2 is a possible D gene (7 bases). The material sequenced was CD4+ T cells sorted from blood. For the CDR3, the DNA is TGTGCCAGCAGCCCGGGGGGCGGGAACACAGATACGCAGTATTTT. Its translation is CASSPGGGNTDTQYF.